The rows below give T cell receptor beta chains drawn from one sample of a study of T-cell reconstitution after alpha-beta-depleted transplantation in children. A single record per CDR3 protein comes from TCRdb applying MiXCR to the PCR reads. The table shows about 340,000 distinct CDR3 sequences, with around 15% occurring only once. The sample in question was PBMCs, mostly from graft donor cells, obtained 360 days after TCRalphabeta/CD19-depleted stem cell transplant. The receptors here all came from a male patient between 2 and 10 years old who had a stem cell transplant for acute lymphoblastic leukemia, so the T cells may come from the graft donor. Both conserved end residues are part of each CDR3. Fields, in order: clone size, J gene, V gene, D gene, CDR3 protein, CDR3 DNA. A D gene is named only where the DNA matches it firmly. Size tells how often a clone was seen (once, few, many) or the class of an expanded clone, and some rows leave it out.

>NA|TRBJ2-1|TRBV18|TRBD2
CASSAGTSGYMSSYNEQFF
TGTGCCAGCTCAGCCGGGACTAGCGGATATATGAGCTCCTACAATGAGCAGTTCTTC
>many|TRBJ2-6|TRBV7-9|NA
CASSLGDGSGANVLTF
TGTGCCAGCAGCTTAGGGGATGGCTCTGGGGCCAACGTCCTGACTTTC
>few|TRBJ2-1|TRBV9|NA
CASSVESYNEQFF
TGTGCCAGCAGCGTAGAATCCTACAATGAGCAGTTCTTC
>NA|TRBJ2-7|TRBV7-2|NA
CASSLGIDYEQYF
TGTGCCAGCAGCTTGGGGATAGACTACGAGCAGTACTTC
>few|TRBJ2-1|TRBV7-2|NA
CASSTQGMDNEQFF
TGTGCCAGCAGCACTCAGGGGATGGACAATGAGCAGTTCTTC
>few|TRBJ2-3|TRBV9|NA
CASEGQSTDTQYF
TGTGCCAGCGAAGGGCAGTCCACAGATACGCAGTATTTT
>NA|TRBJ1-5|TRBV6-2/TRBV6-3|NA
CASVTANSNQPQHF
TGTGCCAGCGTAACCGCGAATAGCAATCAGCCCCAGCATTTT
>many|TRBJ2-3|TRBV20-1|TRBD2
CSAQKIAGGSRTQYF
TGCAGTGCTCAGAAAATAGCGGGAGGTTCGAGGACGCAGTATTTT
>NA|TRBJ2-7|TRBV11-1|TRBD1
CASSIRQGKSYEQYF
TGTGCCAGCAGCATCAGACAGGGGAAGTCCTACGAGCAGTACTTC
>NA|TRBJ2-3|TRBV7-3|TRBD2
CASSLKRSAGGITDTQYF
TGTGCCAGCAGCTTAAAACGGTCGGCGGGAGGGATCACAGATACGCAGTATTTT
>few|TRBJ2-1|TRBV29-1|NA
CSIGQSSPDEQFF
TGCAGCATTGGACAGAGCTCTCCAGATGAGCAGTTCTTC
>few|TRBJ2-1|TRBV19|TRBD2
CASSILSGGYNEQFF
TGTGCCAGTAGTATCCTTAGCGGGGGGTACAATGAGCAGTTCTTC
>few|TRBJ2-7|TRBV7-9|NA
CASSSTETDKGAYEQYF
TGTGCCAGCAGCTCCACAGAGACAGATAAAGGCGCCTACGAGCAGTACTTC
>NA|TRBJ2-1|TRBV7-3|TRBD2
CASSLTYGGGNEQFF
TGTGCCAGCAGCTTAACGTATGGCGGGGGGAATGAGCAGTTCTTC
>NA|TRBJ1-6|TRBV4-3|NA
CASSQEDSFSYNSPLHF
TGCGCCAGCAGCCAAGAGGACAGCTTCTCCTATAATTCACCCCTCCACTTT
>many|TRBJ2-1|TRBV7-3|NA
CASSLIFGEQFF
TGTGCCAGCAGCTTAATTTTTGGTGAGCAGTTCTTC
>few|TRBJ2-5|TRBV5-6|TRBD1
CASSLLTLSTGGLETQYF
TGTGCCAGCAGCTTACTCACCTTATCTACAGGGGGGCTAGAGACCCAGTACTTC
>NA|TRBJ1-6|TRBV16|NA
CASSPRGNYNSPLHF
TGTGCCAGCAGCCCTCGGGGAAACTATAATTCACCCCTCCACTTT
>many|TRBJ2-4|TRBV4-3|NA
CASSQDFTGNIQYF
TGCGCCAGCAGCCAAGATTTTACAGGGAACATTCAGTACTTC
>few|TRBJ1-2|TRBV29-1|TRBD1
CSGKTGNYGYTF
TGCAGCGGGAAGACAGGGAACTATGGCTACACCTTC
>few|TRBJ2-7|TRBV4-2|NA
CASSQDRPPASLYEQYF
TGTGCCAGCAGCCAAGATCGGCCCCCAGCTTCCCTCTACGAGCAGTACTTC
>many|TRBJ2-3|TRBV7-2|TRBD2
CASSLRLAGAADTQYF
TGTGCCAGCAGCCTAAGACTAGCGGGAGCGGCAGATACGCAGTATTTT
>few|TRBJ2-1|TRBV24-1|NA
CATGNLVGANNEQFF
TGTGCCACCGGGAATCTTGTGGGGGCGAACAATGAGCAGTTCTTC
>few|TRBJ1-1|TRBV4-2|NA
CASSQGGGATEAFF
TGTGCCAGCAGCCAAGGGGGCGGGGCTACTGAAGCTTTCTTT
>NA|TRBJ2-5|TRBV7-2|TRBD2
CASSLGRAGYQETQYF
TGTGCCAGCAGCTTAGGTCGAGCGGGGTACCAAGAGACCCAGTACTTC